The 9 T cell receptor beta chains in this list originate from one sample, sequenced in a study of T cells in Graves' hyperthyroidism and ophthalmopathy. The TCR beta CDR3 regions underwent amplification using RNA transcripts as the source. Researchers ran a first-round RT-PCR on the TCR CDR3 using the HTBI primer set. TCRdb reanalysed the multiplex PCR reads using MiXCR and keeps one entry per CDR3 protein. The sample lists about 260,000 distinct CDR3 sequences, roughly 15% occurring once. The sample was blood. Source of these receptors: a young woman with Graves' ophthalmopathy.

At least ten counts were recorded for this clonotype. This chain connects TRBV2 to TRBJ2-7; D is perhaps TRBD2 (7 bases). This CDR3 has 16 residues. The V end was cut by 7 bases, the J end by 4 bases, with 23 bases between. The germline gives CDR1 SNHLY, CDR2 FYNNEI. The CDR3 loop reads CASTPPGGGGEYEQYF. For the CDR3, the DNA is TGTGCCAGCACCCCGCCGGGGGGCGGGGGAGAATACGAGCAGTACTTC.

This clonotype occurred many times. The chain uses TRBV20-1 and TRBJ2-1; 7 bases are shared with TRBD2. CDR1 and CDR2 (germline): DFQATT, SNEGSKA (reference sequence). The CDR3 runs to 13 residues. Trimming took 6 bases from V and 1 from J; bases not matched to a gene: 3. The CDR3 region has the DNA TGCAGTGCGGGACTACCATCCTACAATGAGCAGTTCTTC. As protein: CSAGLPSYNEQFF.

This clonotype was found many times. The chain combines TRBV9 with TRBJ2-5; the match to TRBD2 covers 7 bases. This CDR3 is built from 16 residues. With V trimmed by 4 bases and J by 5 bases, 14 bases remained unmatched. Per germline, CDR1 SGDLS and CDR2 YYNGEE. The CDR3 reads CASSPTAQLRGETQYF. The CDR3 DNA is TGTGCCAGCAGCCCCACCGCACAGCTGCGGGGGGAGACCCAGTACTTC.

The sample holds many counts of this clonotype. CDR3 loop: CASSLFPGISYEQYF. As DNA, the CDR3 is TGTGCCAGCAGTTTATTCCCAGGGATCTCCTACGAGCAGTACTTC. J is TRBJ2-7 and V is TRBV28, with D possibly TRBD1 on 5 matching bases. The CDR3 extends over 15 amino acids. Germline V gene sequence: CDR1 MDHEN, CDR2 SYDVKM. The V end was cut by 1 base, the J end by 0 bases, with 10 bases between.

This clonotype was recorded at least ten times. CDR3 nucleotide sequence: TGTGCCAGCAGTGAACAGGGACTAGGGAACACTGAAGCTTTCTTT. Translating it yields CASSEQGLGNTEAFF. The chain couples TRBV12-3 or TRBV12-4 to TRBJ1-1; the D gene is possibly TRBD1 (6 bases). CDR3 length: 15 amino acids. V lost 5 bases and J 1 base, leaving 14 bases between the germline ends.

Remarks on this clonotype: A read error may explain this, as a much larger clone is one base away. The chain combines TRBV6-2 or TRBV6-3 with TRBJ2-7; tentative D call: TRBD2 (6 bases). Trimming cost V 7 bases and J 7 bases, with 14 bases left between them. The CDR3 consists of 12 residues. The germline gives CDR1 MNHEY, CDR2 SVGEGT. The CDR3 is CASTGDFIEQYF. CDR3 nucleotide sequence: TGTGCCAGCACGGGGGATTTTATTGAGCAGTACTTC.

This clonotype was detected a few times. The chain recombines TRBV6-2 or TRBV6-3 with TRBJ1-4, with D hard to call. The V end lost 2 bases, the J end lost 0 bases, and 13 bases lay between the germline ends. Germline V gene lookup returns CDR1 MNHEY and CDR2 SVGEGT. The CDR3 covers 17 residues. The CDR3 sequence is CASSYIFWRPTNEKLFF. The CDR3 DNA reads TGTGCCAGCAGTTACATCTTCTGGAGACCAACTAATGAAAAACTGTTTTTT.

This chain joins TRBV7-8 and TRBJ2-2, with D unclear. Germline loops: CDR1 SGHVS, CDR2 FQNEAQ. This CDR3 spans 15 amino acids. The V gene lost 2 bases and the J gene lost 3 bases, with 10 bases spanning the gap. CDR3 amino acids: CASSLLQTYTGELFF. The CDR3 DNA is TGTGCCAGCAGCTTATTACAGACTTACACCGGGGAGCTGTTTTTT.

This clonotype was detected ten times or more. This rearrangement joins TRBV24-1 to TRBJ2-5; 9 bases agree with TRBD1. From germline, CDR1 is KGHDR and CDR2 SFDVKD. J lost 5 bases, V lost 0 bases, and 3 bases had no gene match. This CDR3 comprises 15 residues. CDR3 sequence reads: CATSDLTGGAETQYF. The CDR3 nucleotides are TGTGCCACCAGTGATTTGACAGGGGGCGCCGAGACCCAGTACTTC.